These 31 T cell receptor beta chains came from one sample sequenced in a study of high-grade serous ovarian cancer treatment subgroups. Tumor samples were taken before definitive surgery or chemotherapy. Sequencing was performed with immunoSEQ multiplex PCR; in TCRdb, only in-frame clones are kept and a portion is missing. Among more than 4,500 clones listed, about three fifths were seen once. The specimen was tumor tissue. The receptors derive from a human donor with high-grade serous ovarian cancer.

This chain joins TRBV27 and TRBJ2-7, with TRBD2 identical over 10 bases. The J segment lost 2 bases and the V segment lost 10 bases, leaving 5 bases of the junction unmatched. The germline gives CDR1 MNHEY, CDR2 SMNVEV (reference sequence). The CDR3 runs to 13 residues. The CDR3 DNA follows: TGTGCCATCCTAGCGGGGGACCCCTACGAGCAGTACTTC. Its translation is CAILAGDPYEQYF.

The table lists this clone with a few counts. The V gene is TRBV7-2, the J gene TRBJ1-2, with unresolved D. V was pared by 5 bases and J by 4 bases, with 17 bases between. The V gene's germline CDR1 is SGHTA and CDR2 FQGNSA. The CDR3 contains 15 residues. DNA of the CDR3: TGTGCCAGCAGCCTTCAGCGTGGGGAAGGCTATGGCTACACCTTC. Its translation: CASSLQRGEGYGYTF.

CDR3 sequence: CASSLGGTSEQYF. The CDR3 coding sequence is TGTGCCAGCTCACTAGGCGGAACAAGCGAGCAGTACTTC. This chain connects TRBV18 to TRBJ2-7; D gene uncertain. The CDR3 covers 13 residues. V shed 4 bases and J shed 6 bases, with 13 bases lying between them. Germline CDR1 is KGHSH and CDR2 is LQKENI.

The chain links TRBV6-5 to TRBJ2-3, with D possibly TRBD2 on 5 matching bases. Germline V gives CDR1 MNHEY, CDR2 SVGAGI. Trimming left V 6 bases short and J 4 bases short, with 11 bases between. This CDR3 is built from 13 residues. This CDR3 reads CASSAAVADTQYF. In DNA, the CDR3 is TGTGCCAGCAGCGCAGCGGTGGCAGATACGCAGTATTTT.

The V call is TRBV5-1, the J call TRBJ1-6; unclear D gene. Germline V lookup: CDR1 SGHRS, CDR2 YFSETQ. V was pared by 2 bases and J by 10 bases, with 10 bases between. This CDR3 is 13 amino acids long. CDR3 sequence: CASSLDMESPLHF. In DNA, the CDR3 is TGCGCCAGCAGCTTAGATATGGAGTCACCCCTCCACTTT.

The chain uses TRBV19 and TRBJ1-2, with a weak D call TRBD1 (6 bases). This CDR3 is built from 15 residues. V lost 3 bases, J lost 0 bases, and 11 bases lay in between. CDR1 is LNHDA and CDR2 is SQIVND in the germline V gene (reference sequence). The CDR3 DNA follows: TGTGCCAGTAGTATGTCGGGGACAACTAACTATGGCTACACCTTC. This translates into CASSMSGTTNYGYTF.

This chain connects TRBV4-1 to TRBJ1-1; D may be TRBD1 (6 bases). The CDR3 length is 15 residues. The V and J ends lost 0 bases and 7 bases respectively, with 15 bases between them. The germline V gene encodes CDR1 MGHRA and CDR2 YSYEKL. The CDR3 DNA reads as TGCGCCAGCAGCCAAGATCCGGGAGGACAGTTTGAAGCTTTCTTT. It encodes CASSQDPGGQFEAFF.

The chain joins TRBV6-6 to TRBJ1-2; D is perhaps TRBD1 (6 bases). The CDR3 consists of 15 residues. Germline values: CDR1 MNHNY, CDR2 SVGAGI (reference sequence). V lost 5 bases to trimming and J lost 0 bases, with 13 bases between them. The CDR3 DNA reads TGTGCCAGCAGTCAGGGGAGCGGAGCTAACTATGGCTACACCTTC. Translating it yields CASSQGSGANYGYTF.

This clone came up a few times. The J gene is TRBJ2-7, the V gene TRBV7-9, with D uncertain. CDR3 length: 16 amino acids. The germline gives CDR1 SEHNR, CDR2 FQNEAQ (reference sequence). V was clipped by 1 base and J by 0 bases, with 13 bases between them. The CDR3, as DNA: TGTGCCAGCAGCTTAGGTGTAGGAAAGAGCTCCTACGAGCAGTACTTC. It is translated as CASSLGVGKSSYEQYF.

This chain uses TRBV19 with TRBJ2-2, with 7 bases aligning to TRBD2. V lost 5 bases, J lost 5 bases, and 11 bases stayed unmatched. From germline, CDR1 is LNHDA and CDR2 SQIVND (reference sequence). This CDR3 has 16 residues. This CDR3 is CASSPRTSLITGELFF. As DNA, the CDR3 is TGTGCCAGTAGTCCCCGGACTAGTTTAATAACCGGGGAGCTGTTTTTT.

This clone turned up a few times. The rearrangement links TRBV6-1 to TRBJ2-7; D is undetermined. This CDR3 comprises 13 residues. V was clipped by 7 bases and J by 4 bases, with 14 bases between them. Germline CDR1 and CDR2: MNHNS and SASEGT. The CDR3 DNA sequence: TGTGCCAGCACCCGATCTCCAGGTTACGAGCAGTACTTC. Protein product: CASTRSPGYEQYF.

This chain connects TRBV14 to TRBJ2-1, with no clear D. CDR1 and CDR2 (germline): SGHDN, FVKESK. Between the trimmed V and J ends, which lost 0 bases and 5 bases, there was a span of 8 bases. This CDR3 spans 14 amino acids. Written as DNA, the CDR3 is TGTGCCAGCAGCCAAGATTGGACCAACAATGAGCAGTTCTTC. Its translation is CASSQDWTNNEQFF. Full variable domain (outside the CDR3, taken from reference TRBV14 and TRBJ2-1): EAGVTQFPSHSVIEKGQTVTLRCDPISGHDNLYWYRRVMGKEIKFLLHFVKESKQDESGMPNNRFLAERTGGTYSTLKVQPAELEDSGVYFCASSQDWTNNEQFFGPGTRLTVL.

This sequence joins TRBV13 and TRBJ1-2; TRBD1 might be the D (5 bases). The CDR3 is 14 amino acids. Germline loops: CDR1 PRHDT, CDR2 FYEKMQ (reference sequence). The V end lost 3 bases, the J end lost 6 bases, and 14 bases lay between the germline ends. The CDR3 sequence is CASSFEGRTNGYTF. The CDR3 DNA follows: TGTGCCAGCAGCTTTGAGGGACGTACGAATGGCTACACCTTC.

The chain recombines TRBV28 with TRBJ2-7; TRBD1 aligns across 7 bases. CDR1 and CDR2 (germline): MDHEN, SYDVKM. With V trimmed by 5 bases and J by 0 bases, 13 bases remained unmatched. The CDR3 is made up of 17 amino acids. CDR3 nucleotide sequence: TGTGCCAGCAGTACACCGACGACAGGGCAGAACTCCTACGAGCAGTACTTC. This sequence encodes CASSTPTTGQNSYEQYF.

J is TRBJ1-2 and V is TRBV6-5, with 8 bases matching TRBD1. Germline lookup yields CDR1 MNHEY and CDR2 SVGAGI. J gave up 8 bases and V 0 bases, and 8 bases lay outside the gene matches. The CDR3 totals 15 residues. DNA of the CDR3: TGTGCCAGCAGTTACTCGATTACGACAGGGGAAGGCTACACCTTC. As protein: CASSYSITTGEGYTF.

The rearrangement uses TRBV6-1 and TRBJ1-1; the match to TRBD1 covers 9 bases. Germline V gene data show CDR1 as MNHNS and CDR2 as SASEGT. CDR3 length: 13 residues. The V and J ends lost 5 bases and 4 bases, in that order; junction bases with no gene match: 2. The CDR3 DNA reads as TGTGCCAGCAGTCTACAGGGGGCCACTGAAGCTTTCTTT. This gives the protein CASSLQGATEAFF.

This chain joins TRBV20-1 and TRBJ1-1, with D perhaps TRBD1 (5 bases). V was trimmed by 3 bases and J by 11 bases, leaving 13 bases between them. The CDR3 extends over 11 amino acids. CDR1 DFQATT and CDR2 SNEGSKA come from the germline V gene (reference sequence). CDR3 nucleotides: TGCAGTGCTAGCGGGCCAAGGGGTGCTTTCTTT. This encodes CSASGPRGAFF.

V and J are TRBV10-3 and TRBJ1-3, with a possible D match to TRBD1 (5 bases). Germline V gene data show CDR1 as ENHRY and CDR2 as SYGVKD. V was clipped by 6 bases and J by 0 bases, with 12 bases between them. The CDR3 has 15 amino acids. Here the CDR3 DNA reads TGTGCCATCAGCGGGGCGGGCAACTCTGGAAACACCATATATTTT. Protein sequence: CAISGAGNSGNTIYF.

The chain recombines TRBV28 with TRBJ2-3; 7 bases map to TRBD2. The V and J ends lost 8 bases and 4 bases, in that order; junction bases with no gene match: 9. Germline V gives CDR1 MDHEN, CDR2 SYDVKM. The length of the CDR3 is 14 residues. This CDR3 is CASLAGLGADTQYF. Written as DNA, the CDR3 is TGTGCCAGCTTAGCAGGACTAGGCGCAGATACGCAGTATTTT.

The chain joins TRBV4-1 to TRBJ2-7; D perhaps matches TRBD2 (6 bases). Germline V gene sequence: CDR1 MGHRA, CDR2 YSYEKL. CDR3 size: 15 residues. V was clipped by 4 bases and J by 0 bases, with 13 bases between them. CDR3 in amino acids: CASSRIGGDSYEQYF. The CDR3 DNA follows: TGCGCCAGCAGCCGCATCGGCGGGGACTCCTACGAGCAGTACTTC.

The chain combines TRBV6-5 with TRBJ1-4; D remains unclear. Germline V gene lookup returns CDR1 MNHEY and CDR2 SVGAGI. V lost 6 bases, J lost 6 bases, and 14 bases lay in between. The CDR3 is 14 residues long. CDR3 sequence (DNA): TGTGCCAGCAGGGATAGCGGGTGGGATGAAAAACTGTTTTTT. It specifies CASRDSGWDEKLFF.

This chain links TRBV28 with TRBJ1-2; 7 bases fit TRBD1. The junction had 5 bases not matched to a gene; V was cut back by 3 bases and J by 4 bases. The CDR3 length is 14 residues. Germline CDR1 is MDHEN and CDR2 is SYDVKM. CDR3 DNA sequence: TGTGCCAGCAGTTTTGGGCAGGGGGTCTATGGCTACACCTTC. Amino acid sequence: CASSFGQGVYGYTF.

V gene TRBV9 combines with J gene TRBJ2-5, with 10 positions matching TRBD1. Germline V CDR1 and CDR2: SGDLS, YYNGEE. The V gene end was trimmed by 3 bases and the J gene end by 2 bases; junction bases not matched to a gene: 4. This CDR3 contains 15 residues. CDR3 sequence reads: CASSAGDRGQETQYF. In nucleotides, the CDR3 is TGTGCCAGCAGCGCCGGGGACAGGGGACAAGAGACCCAGTACTTC.

Regarding this clone: The junction and the germline gene differ at one end; a read error may be behind it. The CDR3 nucleotides are TGCGCCAGCAGCCAAGATGTGACGCTAGGCGAAGCTTTCTTT. Protein sequence: CASSQDVTLGEAFF. This rearrangement joins TRBV7-2 to TRBJ1-1; D not resolved. The CDR3 totals 14 residues. The germline V gene has CDR1 SGHTA and CDR2 FQGNSA.

V gene TRBV19 combines with J gene TRBJ2-7; a weak D match, TRBD2 (6 bases). CDR1 is LNHDA and CDR2 is SQIVND in the germline V gene (reference sequence). V gave up 6 bases and J gave up 6 bases, with 21 bases separating them. The CDR3 sequence is 15 residues long. The CDR3 protein is CASSQTRQGPLEQYF. In DNA form, the CDR3 reads TGTGCCAGTAGCCAGACTAGGCAGGGACCCCTCGAGCAGTACTTC.

J is TRBJ2-3 and V is TRBV4-2; D possibly corresponds to TRBD2 (7 bases). This CDR3 is built from 16 residues. Trimming removed 0 bases at V and 3 bases at J, with 13 bases between. The V gene's germline CDR1 is LGHNA and CDR2 YNFKEQ. The CDR3 DNA sequence: TGTGCCAGCAGCCAAGATAACGGGGGGCCGACAGATACGCAGTATTTT. Its protein product is CASSQDNGGPTDTQYF.

This chain links TRBV5-4 with TRBJ1-6; 7 nucleotides match TRBD1. Trimming at V came to 5 bases and at J to 9 bases, leaving 8 bases not matched to a gene. The germline gives CDR1 SGHNT, CDR2 YYREEE (reference sequence). CDR3 length: 14 amino acids. In nucleotides, the CDR3 is TGTGCCAGCAGGCCGACAGGGTCCCGTTCACCCCTCCACTTT. It yields the protein CASRPTGSRSPLHF. The full variable domain, with the rest looked up from reference TRBV5-4 and TRBJ1-6, is ETGVTQSPTHLIKTRGQQVTLRCSSQSGHNTVSWYQQALGQGPQFIFQYYREEENGRGNFPPRFSGLQFPNYSSELNVNALELDDSALYLCASRPTGSRSPLHFGNGTRLTVT.

This chain joins TRBV5-1 and TRBJ1-1, with D possibly being TRBD1 (6 bases). The ends were cut back, 4 bases at V and 0 bases at J, with 10 bases in the middle. Germline CDR1 and CDR2: SGHRS and YFSETQ. This CDR3 has 14 residues. The CDR3 loop reads CASSKDRMNTEAFF. As DNA, the CDR3 is TGCGCCAGCAGCAAGGACAGAATGAACACTGAAGCTTTCTTT.

The chain carries TRBV5-1 and TRBJ2-7; D remains unclear. V gave up 4 bases and J gave up 2 bases, with 7 bases separating them. This CDR3 spans 12 amino acids. Germline CDR1 is SGHRS and CDR2 is YFSETQ. The CDR3 DNA follows: TGCGCCAGCAGCCTCAACGCCTACGAGCAGTACTTC. As protein: CASSLNAYEQYF.

With regard to this clone: The same CDR3 can be traced to other DNA sequences in this sample. The gene calls are TRBV7-3 and TRBJ2-3; TRBD2 matches at 7 bases. Germline V gives CDR1 SGHTA, CDR2 FQGTGA. J lost 1 base, V lost 2 bases, and 0 bases had no gene match. The length of the CDR3 is 14 residues. The CDR3 DNA reads TGTGCCAGCAGCTTAGCGGGAGGCACAGATACGCAGTATTTT. Translated, it gives CASSLAGGTDTQYF. The variable domain in full, with the rest retrieved from reference TRBV7-3 and TRBJ2-3, is GAGVSQTPSNKVTEKGKYVELRCDPISGHTALYWYRQSLGQGPEFLIYFQGTGAADDSGLPNDRFFAVRPEGSVSTLKIQRTERGDSAVYLCASSLAGGTDTQYFGPGTRLTVL.

This clone has more than one count but fewer than ten. The chain uses TRBV6-1 and TRBJ1-1; D unresolved. Trimming shortened V by 2 bases and J by 0 bases, and 7 bases separated the two germline ends. Looked up from germline, CDR1 is MNHNS and CDR2 is SASEGT. The CDR3 totals 14 residues. The CDR3 loop reads CASSESGLNTEAFF. The CDR3 DNA sequence: TGTGCCAGCAGTGAAAGTGGGCTGAACACTGAAGCTTTCTTT.